This TCR beta chain was sequenced in a study of T cell responses to AZD1222 COVID-19 vaccine. CDR3 length: 12 residues. The germline gives CDR1 MNHNY, CDR2 SVGAGI (reference sequence). V gave up 6 bases and J gave up 7 bases, with 10 bases separating them. Only in-frame clones appear in the TCRdb table, and some are missing; sequencing was by immunoSEQ multiplex PCR. The sample records around 150,000 clones, 94% being singletons. This sample comprised peripheral blood, obtained 28 days after the second AZD1222 dose. This sequence was found in an adult who received the AZD1222 COVID-19 vaccine. V and J are TRBV6-6 and TRBJ2-1; no definite D call. CDR3 sequence: CASSPSTNEQFF. The CDR3 DNA is TGTGCCAGCAGCCCCTCCACAAATGAGCAGTTCTTC.